The rows below give T cell receptor beta chains drawn from one sample of a study of blood T cell repertoires in COVID-19. Using immunoSEQ multiplex PCR, the repertoire was profiled, and TCRdb retains in-frame clones only, with some absent. The data hold tens of thousands of clones, with around 82% observed a single time. The sample comprised peripheral blood. The receptors were sampled from a man between 60 and 75 years old with acute or convalescent COVID-19. The CDR3 runs from the conserved cysteine through the conserved F or W. The D gene is left open where the match is weak. Part of the rows lack a size; the others show once, few, many or a class for expanded clones.

>.|few|TRBJ1-4|TRBV30
CAWNRDRNEKLFF
TGTGCCTGGAATCGAGACAGGAATGAAAAACTGTTTTTT
>TRBD1|.|TRBJ2-1|TRBV19
CASKTGGNEQFF
TGTGCCAGTAAAACAGGGGGCAATGAGCAGTTCTTC
>.|.|TRBJ1-5|TRBV6-2/TRBV6-3
CASSWGGRVVHQPQHF
TGTGCCAGCAGTTGGGGGGGCAGGGTAGTCCATCAGCCCCAGCATTTT
>.|.|TRBJ2-7|TRBV13
CASSPDHRSEQYF
TGTGCCAGCAGCCCTGACCACAGATCCGAGCAGTACTTC
>.|.|TRBJ2-7|TRBV5-1
CASSLGQLRSYEQYF
TGCGCCAGCAGCCTAGGACAGCTACGCTCCTACGAGCAGTACTTC
>TRBD1|.|TRBJ1-5|TRBV18
CASSPTGVGQPQHF
TGTGCCAGCTCACCTACAGGGGTAGGTCAGCCCCAGCATTTT
>TRBD1|.|TRBJ2-1|TRBV6-5
CASSSGTVIDEQFF
TGTGCCAGCAGTTCCGGGACAGTGATCGATGAGCAGTTCTTC
>TRBD1|.|TRBJ1-5|TRBV5-1
CASSLGTDGQPQHF
TGCGCCAGCAGCCTAGGGACAGACGGTCAGCCCCAGCATTTT
>TRBD1|once|TRBJ2-2|TRBV27
CASSSTGAFTGELFF
TGTGCCAGCAGCTCGACAGGGGCTTTCACCGGGGAGCTGTTTTTT
>.|.|TRBJ2-1|TRBV7-9
CASSLSAGAGNEQFF
TGTGCCAGCAGCCTTTCGGCGGGGGCGGGGAATGAGCAGTTCTTC
>.|.|TRBJ2-7|TRBV7-2
CASSSFRGQTYEQYF
TGTGCCAGCAGCTCGTTTCGAGGGCAAACCTACGAGCAGTACTTC
>TRBD1|.|TRBJ1-2|TRBV12-3/TRBV12-4
CASSATGVEGYTF
TGTGCCAGCAGCGCGACAGGGGTGGAAGGCTACACCTTC
>.|.|TRBJ1-5|TRBV30
CAWSVQSGSNQPQHF
TGTGCCTGGAGTGTACAGTCCGGCAGCAATCAGCCCCAGCATTTT
>.|.|TRBJ2-2|TRBV19
CASSIGLWAQISGELFF
TGTGCCAGTAGTATAGGGCTTTGGGCGCAGATAAGCGGGGAGCTGTTTTTT
>.|once|TRBJ1-2|TRBV23-1
CASSFNYGYTF
TGCGCCAGCAGCTTTAACTATGGCTACACCTTC
>TRBD1|.|TRBJ2-7|TRBV10-3
CAISNRGEQYF
TGTGCCATCAGTAACAGGGGCGAGCAGTACTTC